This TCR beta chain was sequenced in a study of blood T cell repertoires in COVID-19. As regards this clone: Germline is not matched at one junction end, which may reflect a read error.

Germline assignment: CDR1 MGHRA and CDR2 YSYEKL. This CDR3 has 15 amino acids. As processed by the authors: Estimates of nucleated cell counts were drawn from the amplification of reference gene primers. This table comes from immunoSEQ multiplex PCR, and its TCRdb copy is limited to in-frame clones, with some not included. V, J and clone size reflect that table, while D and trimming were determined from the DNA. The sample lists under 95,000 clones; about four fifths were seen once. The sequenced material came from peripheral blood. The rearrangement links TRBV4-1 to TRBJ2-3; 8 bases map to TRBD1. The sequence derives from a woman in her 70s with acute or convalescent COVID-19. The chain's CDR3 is CASTQDTGGMDTQYF. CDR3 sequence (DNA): TGCGCCAGCACCCAAGATACAGGGGGGATGGATACGCAGTATTTT.